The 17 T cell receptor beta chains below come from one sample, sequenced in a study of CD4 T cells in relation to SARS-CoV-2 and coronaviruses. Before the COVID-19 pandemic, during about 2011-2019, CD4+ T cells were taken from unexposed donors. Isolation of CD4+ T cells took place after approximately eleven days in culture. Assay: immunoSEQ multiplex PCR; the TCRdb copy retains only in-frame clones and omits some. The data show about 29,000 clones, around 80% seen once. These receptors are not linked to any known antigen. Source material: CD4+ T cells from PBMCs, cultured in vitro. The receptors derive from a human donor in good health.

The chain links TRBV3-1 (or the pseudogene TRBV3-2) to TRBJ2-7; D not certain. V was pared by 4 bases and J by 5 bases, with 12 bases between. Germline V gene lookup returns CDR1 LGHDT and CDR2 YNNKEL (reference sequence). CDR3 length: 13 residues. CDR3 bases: TGTGCCAGCAGCCCCGCCAGTGTAGACGAGCAGTACTTC. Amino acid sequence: CASSPASVDEQYF.

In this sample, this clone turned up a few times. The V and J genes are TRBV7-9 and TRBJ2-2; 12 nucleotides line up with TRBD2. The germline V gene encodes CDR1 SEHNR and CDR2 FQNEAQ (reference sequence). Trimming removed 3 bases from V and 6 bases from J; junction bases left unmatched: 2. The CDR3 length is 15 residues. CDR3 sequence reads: CASSLLAGGPGELFF. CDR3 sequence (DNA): TGTGCCAGCAGCTTGCTAGCGGGGGGGCCCGGGGAGCTGTTTTTT.

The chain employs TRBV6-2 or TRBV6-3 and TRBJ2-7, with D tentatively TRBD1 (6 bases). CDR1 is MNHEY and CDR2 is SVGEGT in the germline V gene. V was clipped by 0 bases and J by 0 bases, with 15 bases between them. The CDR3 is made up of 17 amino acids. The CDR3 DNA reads TGTGCCAGCAGTTACTCCAATGTAGGGGGACCCTCCTACGAGCAGTACTTC. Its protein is CASSYSNVGGPSYEQYF.

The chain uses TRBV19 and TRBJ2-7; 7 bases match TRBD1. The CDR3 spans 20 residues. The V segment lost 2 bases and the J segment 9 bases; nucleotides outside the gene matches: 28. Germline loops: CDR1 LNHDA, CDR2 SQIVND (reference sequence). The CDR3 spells CASSISLGWGVDRPSRGQYF. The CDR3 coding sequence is TGTGCCAGTAGTATATCGCTTGGCTGGGGTGTGGACAGGCCCTCCCGGGGGCAGTACTTC.

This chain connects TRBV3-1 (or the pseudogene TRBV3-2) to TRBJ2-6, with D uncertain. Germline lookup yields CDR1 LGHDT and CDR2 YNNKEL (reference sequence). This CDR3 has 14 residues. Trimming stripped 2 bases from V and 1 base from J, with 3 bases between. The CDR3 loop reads CASSQSSGANVLTF. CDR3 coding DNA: TGTGCCAGCAGCCAAAGTTCTGGGGCCAACGTCCTGACTTTC.

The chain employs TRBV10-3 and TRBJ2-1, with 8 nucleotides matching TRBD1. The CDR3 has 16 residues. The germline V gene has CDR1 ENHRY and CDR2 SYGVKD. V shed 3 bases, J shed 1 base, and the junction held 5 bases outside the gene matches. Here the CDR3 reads CAISEPGQESYNEQFF. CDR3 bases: TGTGCCATCAGTGAACCGGGACAGGAGTCCTACAATGAGCAGTTCTTC.

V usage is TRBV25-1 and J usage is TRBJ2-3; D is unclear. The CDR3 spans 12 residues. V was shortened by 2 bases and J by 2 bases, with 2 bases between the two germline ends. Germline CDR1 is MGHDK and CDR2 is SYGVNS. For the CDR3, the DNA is TGTGCCAGCAGTGAAACCACAGATACGCAGTATTTT. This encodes CASSETTDTQYF.

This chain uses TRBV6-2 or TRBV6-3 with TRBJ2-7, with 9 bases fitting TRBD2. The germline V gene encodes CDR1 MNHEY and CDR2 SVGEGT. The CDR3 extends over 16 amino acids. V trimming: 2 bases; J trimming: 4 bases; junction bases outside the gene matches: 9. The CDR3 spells CASSYDQPGLAYEQYF. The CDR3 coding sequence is TGTGCCAGCAGTTACGACCAACCGGGACTAGCTTACGAGCAGTACTTC.

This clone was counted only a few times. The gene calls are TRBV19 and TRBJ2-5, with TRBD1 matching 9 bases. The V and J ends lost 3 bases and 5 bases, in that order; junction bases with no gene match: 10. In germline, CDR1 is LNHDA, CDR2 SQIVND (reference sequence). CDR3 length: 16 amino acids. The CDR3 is CASSISTGTGFETQYF. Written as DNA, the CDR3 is TGTGCCAGTAGTATTAGCACCGGGACAGGGTTCGAGACCCAGTACTTC.

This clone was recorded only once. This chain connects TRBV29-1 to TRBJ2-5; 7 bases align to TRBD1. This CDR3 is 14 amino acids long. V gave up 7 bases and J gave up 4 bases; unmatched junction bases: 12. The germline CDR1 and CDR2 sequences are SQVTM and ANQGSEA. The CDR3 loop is CSANRQGVGETQYF. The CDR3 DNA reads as TGCAGCGCCAACCGACAGGGCGTAGGAGAGACCCAGTACTTC.

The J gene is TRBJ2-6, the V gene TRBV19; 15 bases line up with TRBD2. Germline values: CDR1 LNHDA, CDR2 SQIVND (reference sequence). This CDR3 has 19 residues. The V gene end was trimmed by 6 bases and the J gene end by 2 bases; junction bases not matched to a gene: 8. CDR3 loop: CASRYRTSGRAAGANVLTF. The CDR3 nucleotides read TGTGCCAGTAGGTACAGGACTAGCGGGAGGGCCGCTGGGGCCAACGTCCTGACTTTC.

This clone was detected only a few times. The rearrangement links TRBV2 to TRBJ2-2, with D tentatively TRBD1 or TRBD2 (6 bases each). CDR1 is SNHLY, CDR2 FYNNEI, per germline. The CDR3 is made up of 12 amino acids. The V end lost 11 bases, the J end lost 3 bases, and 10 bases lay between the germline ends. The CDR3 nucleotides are TGTGCCGGGGGGCTAGACACCGGGGAGCTGTTTTTT. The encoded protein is CAGGLDTGELFF.

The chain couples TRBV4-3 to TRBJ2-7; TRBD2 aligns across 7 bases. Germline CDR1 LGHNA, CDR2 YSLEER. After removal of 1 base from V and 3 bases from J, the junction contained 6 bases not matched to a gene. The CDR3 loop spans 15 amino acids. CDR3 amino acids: CASSQVAGDFYEQYF. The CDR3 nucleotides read TGCGCCAGCAGCCAAGTCGCGGGGGACTTCTACGAGCAGTACTTC.

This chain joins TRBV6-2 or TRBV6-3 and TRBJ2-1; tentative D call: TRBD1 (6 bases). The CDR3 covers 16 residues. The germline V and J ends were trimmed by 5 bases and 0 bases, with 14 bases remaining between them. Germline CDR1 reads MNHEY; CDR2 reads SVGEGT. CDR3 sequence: CASSHLWDISYNEQFF. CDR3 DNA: TGTGCCAGCAGTCACCTTTGGGACATCTCCTACAATGAGCAGTTCTTC.

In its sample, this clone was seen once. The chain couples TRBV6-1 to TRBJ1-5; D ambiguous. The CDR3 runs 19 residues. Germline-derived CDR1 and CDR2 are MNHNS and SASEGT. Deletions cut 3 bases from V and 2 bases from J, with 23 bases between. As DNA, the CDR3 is TGTGCCAGCAGTGATACGGCCAGGTTTGGGTCTACGGGCAATCAGCCCCAGCATTTT. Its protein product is CASSDTARFGSTGNQPQHF.

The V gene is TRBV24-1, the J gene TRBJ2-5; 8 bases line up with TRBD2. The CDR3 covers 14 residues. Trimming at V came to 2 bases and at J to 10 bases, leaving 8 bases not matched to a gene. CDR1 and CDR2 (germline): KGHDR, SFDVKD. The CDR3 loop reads CATSDSGVLAGQYF. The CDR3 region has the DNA TGTGCCACCAGTGATTCGGGTGTCCTAGCGGGCCAGTACTTC.

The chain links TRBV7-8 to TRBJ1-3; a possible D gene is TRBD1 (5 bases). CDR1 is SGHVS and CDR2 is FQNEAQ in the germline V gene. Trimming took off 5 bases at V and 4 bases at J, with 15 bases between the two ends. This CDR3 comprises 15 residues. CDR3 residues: CASSRTGTVGNTIYF. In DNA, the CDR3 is TGTGCCAGCAGCCGCACCGGGACGGTAGGAAACACCATATATTTT.